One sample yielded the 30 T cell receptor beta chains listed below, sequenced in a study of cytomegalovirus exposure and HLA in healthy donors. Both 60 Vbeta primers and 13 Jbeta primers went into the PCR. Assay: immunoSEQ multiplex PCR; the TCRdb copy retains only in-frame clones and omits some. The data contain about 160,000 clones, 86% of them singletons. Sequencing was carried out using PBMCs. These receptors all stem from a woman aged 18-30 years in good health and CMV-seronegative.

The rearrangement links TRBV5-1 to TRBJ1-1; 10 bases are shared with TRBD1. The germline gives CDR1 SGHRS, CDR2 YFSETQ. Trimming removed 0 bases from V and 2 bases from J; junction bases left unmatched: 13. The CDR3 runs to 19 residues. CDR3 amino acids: CASSLGQGAIKAFNTEAFF. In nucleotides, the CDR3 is TGCGCCAGCAGCTTGGGACAGGGGGCGATTAAAGCTTTTAACACTGAAGCTTTCTTT.

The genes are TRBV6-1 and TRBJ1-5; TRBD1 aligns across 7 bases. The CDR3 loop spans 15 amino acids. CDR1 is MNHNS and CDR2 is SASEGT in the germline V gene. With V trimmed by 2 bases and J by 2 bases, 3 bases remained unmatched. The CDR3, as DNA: TGTGCCAGCAGTGAAAGGGGGCCGGGCAATCAGCCCCAGCATTTT. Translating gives CASSERGPGNQPQHF.

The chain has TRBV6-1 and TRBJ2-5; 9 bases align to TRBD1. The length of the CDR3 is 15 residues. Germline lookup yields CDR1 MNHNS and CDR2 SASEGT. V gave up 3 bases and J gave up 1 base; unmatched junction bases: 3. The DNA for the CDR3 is TGTGCCAGCAGTGAGACAGGGGGAGGCCAAGAGACCCAGTACTTC. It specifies CASSETGGGQETQYF.

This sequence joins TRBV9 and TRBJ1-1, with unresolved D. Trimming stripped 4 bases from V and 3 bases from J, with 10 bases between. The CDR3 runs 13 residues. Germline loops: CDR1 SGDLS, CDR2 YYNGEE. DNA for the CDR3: TGTGCCAGCAGCCCCCGCCGGGACACTGAAGCTTTCTTT. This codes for CASSPRRDTEAFF.

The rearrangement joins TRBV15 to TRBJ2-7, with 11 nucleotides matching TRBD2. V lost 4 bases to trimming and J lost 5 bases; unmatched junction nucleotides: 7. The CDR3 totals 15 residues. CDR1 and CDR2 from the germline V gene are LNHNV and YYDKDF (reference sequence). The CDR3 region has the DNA TGTGCCACCAGCACCAGACTAGCGGGGACCCACGAGCAGTACTTC. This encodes CATSTRLAGTHEQYF.

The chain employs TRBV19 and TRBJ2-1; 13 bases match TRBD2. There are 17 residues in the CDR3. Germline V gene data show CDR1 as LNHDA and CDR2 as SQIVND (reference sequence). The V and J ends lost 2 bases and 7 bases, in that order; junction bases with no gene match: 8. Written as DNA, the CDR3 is TGTGCCAGTAGTATATACGGACTAGCGGGAGTGAGGAATGAGCAGTTCTTC. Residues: CASSIYGLAGVRNEQFF.

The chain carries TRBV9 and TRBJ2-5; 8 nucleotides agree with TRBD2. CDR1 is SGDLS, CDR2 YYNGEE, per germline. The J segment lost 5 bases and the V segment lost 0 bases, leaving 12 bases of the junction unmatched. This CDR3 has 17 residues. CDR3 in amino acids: CASSVEFSGVVGETQYF. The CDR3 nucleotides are TGTGCCAGCAGCGTAGAATTTAGCGGGGTGGTAGGCGAGACCCAGTACTTC.

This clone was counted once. The CDR3 sequence is CASSRTGLLNTEAFF. The CDR3 bases are TGTGCCAGCAGCCGGACGGGACTACTTAACACTGAAGCTTTCTTT. The chain employs TRBV27 and TRBJ1-1; perhaps TRBD1 as D (5 bases). Germline V lookup: CDR1 MNHEY, CDR2 SMNVEV (reference sequence). The V gene lost 6 bases and the J gene lost 2 bases, with 16 bases spanning the gap. The CDR3 is 15 amino acids.

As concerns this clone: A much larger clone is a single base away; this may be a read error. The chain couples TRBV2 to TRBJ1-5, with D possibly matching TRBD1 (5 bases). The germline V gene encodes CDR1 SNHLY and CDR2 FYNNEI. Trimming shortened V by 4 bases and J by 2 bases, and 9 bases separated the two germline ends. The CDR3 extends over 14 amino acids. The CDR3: CASSAGGGNQPQHF. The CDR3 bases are TGTGCCAGCAGTGCCGGAGGGGGCAATCAGCCCCAGCATTTT.

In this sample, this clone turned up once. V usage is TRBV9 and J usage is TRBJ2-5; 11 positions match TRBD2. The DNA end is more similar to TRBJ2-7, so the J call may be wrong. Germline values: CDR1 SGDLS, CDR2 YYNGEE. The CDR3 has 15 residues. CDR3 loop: CASSVGLAESYEQYF. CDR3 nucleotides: TGTGCCAGCAGCGTGGGACTAGCGGAATCGTACGAGCAGTACTTC.

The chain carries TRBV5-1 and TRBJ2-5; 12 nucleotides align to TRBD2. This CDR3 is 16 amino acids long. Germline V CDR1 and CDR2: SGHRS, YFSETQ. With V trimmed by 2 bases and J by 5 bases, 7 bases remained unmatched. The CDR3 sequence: CASSLAGTSGWETQYF. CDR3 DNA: TGCGCCAGCAGCTTAGCCGGGACTAGCGGGTGGGAGACCCAGTACTTC.

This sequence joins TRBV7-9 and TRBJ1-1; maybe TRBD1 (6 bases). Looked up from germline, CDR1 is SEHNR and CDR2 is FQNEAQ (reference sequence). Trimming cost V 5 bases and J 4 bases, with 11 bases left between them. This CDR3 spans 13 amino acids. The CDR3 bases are TGTGCCAGCAGCGTACAGGGTGGCACTGAAGCTTTCTTT. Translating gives CASSVQGGTEAFF. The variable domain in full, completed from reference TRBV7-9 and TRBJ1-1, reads DTGVSQNPRHKITKRGQNVTFRCDPISEHNRLYWYRQTLGQGPEFLTYFQNEAQLEKSRLLSDRFSAERPKGSFSTLEIQRTEQGDSAMYLCASSVQGGTEAFFGQGTRLTVV.

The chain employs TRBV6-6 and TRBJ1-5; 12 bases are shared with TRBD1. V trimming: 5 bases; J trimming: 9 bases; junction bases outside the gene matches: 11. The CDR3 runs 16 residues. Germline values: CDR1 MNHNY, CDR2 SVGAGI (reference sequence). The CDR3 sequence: CASSPSPGQGATPQHF. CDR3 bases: TGTGCCAGCAGTCCGAGCCCGGGACAGGGGGCGACGCCCCAGCATTTT.

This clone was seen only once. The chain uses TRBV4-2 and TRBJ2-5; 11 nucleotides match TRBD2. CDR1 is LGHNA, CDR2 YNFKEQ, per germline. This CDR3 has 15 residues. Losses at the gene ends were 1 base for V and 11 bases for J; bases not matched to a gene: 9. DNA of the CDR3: TGTGCCAGCAGCCAAGGTGGGACTAGCGGCCCTCAACAGTACTTC. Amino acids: CASSQGGTSGPQQYF.

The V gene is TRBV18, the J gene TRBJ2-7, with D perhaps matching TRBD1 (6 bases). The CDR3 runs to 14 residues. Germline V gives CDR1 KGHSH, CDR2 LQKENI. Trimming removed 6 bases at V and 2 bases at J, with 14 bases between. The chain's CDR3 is CASSPVRGTYEQYF. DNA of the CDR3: TGTGCCAGCTCCCCAGTAAGGGGGACCTACGAGCAGTACTTC.

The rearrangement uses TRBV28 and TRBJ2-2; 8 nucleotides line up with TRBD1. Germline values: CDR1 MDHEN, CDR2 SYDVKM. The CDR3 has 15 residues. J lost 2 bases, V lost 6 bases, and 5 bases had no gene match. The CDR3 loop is CASRGQDVNTGELFF. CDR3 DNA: TGTGCCAGCAGGGGACAGGATGTTAACACCGGGGAGCTGTTTTTT.

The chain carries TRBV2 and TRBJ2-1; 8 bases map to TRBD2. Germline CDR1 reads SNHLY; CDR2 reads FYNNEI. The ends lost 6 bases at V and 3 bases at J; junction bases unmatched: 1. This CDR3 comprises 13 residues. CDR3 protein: CASSLAGYNEQFF. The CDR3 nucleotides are TGTGCCAGCAGCCTAGCGGGCTACAATGAGCAGTTCTTC.

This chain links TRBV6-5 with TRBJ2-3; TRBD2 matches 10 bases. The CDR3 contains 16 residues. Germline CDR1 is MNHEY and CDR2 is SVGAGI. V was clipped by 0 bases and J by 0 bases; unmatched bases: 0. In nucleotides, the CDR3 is TGTGCCAGCAGTTACTCTAGCGGGGGGAGCACAGATACGCAGTATTTT. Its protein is CASSYSSGGSTDTQYF.

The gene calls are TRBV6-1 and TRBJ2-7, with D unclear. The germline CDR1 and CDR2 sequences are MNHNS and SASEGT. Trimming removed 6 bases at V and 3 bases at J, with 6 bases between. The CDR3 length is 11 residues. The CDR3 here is CASRTGYEQYF. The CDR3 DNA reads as TGTGCCAGCAGGACGGGCTACGAGCAGTACTTC.

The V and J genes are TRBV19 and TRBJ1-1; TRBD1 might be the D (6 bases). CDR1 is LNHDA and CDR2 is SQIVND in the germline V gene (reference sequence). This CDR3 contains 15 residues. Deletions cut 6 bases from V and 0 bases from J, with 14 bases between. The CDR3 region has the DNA TGTGCCAGTAGAAACCCCGGGACATTGAACACTGAAGCTTTCTTT. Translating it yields CASRNPGTLNTEAFF.

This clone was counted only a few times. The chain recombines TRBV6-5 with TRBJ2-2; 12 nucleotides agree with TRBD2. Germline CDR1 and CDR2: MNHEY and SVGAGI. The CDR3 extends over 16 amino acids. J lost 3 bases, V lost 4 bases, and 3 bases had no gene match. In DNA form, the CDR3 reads TGTGCCAGCAGTTCCGGACTAGCGGGGTACACCGGGGAGCTGTTTTTT. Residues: CASSSGLAGYTGELFF.

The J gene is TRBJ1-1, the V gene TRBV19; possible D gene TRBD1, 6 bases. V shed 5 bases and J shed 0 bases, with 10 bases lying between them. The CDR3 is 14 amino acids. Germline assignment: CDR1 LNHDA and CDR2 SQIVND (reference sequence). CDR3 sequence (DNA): TGTGCCAGTAGTCCGACAGGCATGAACACTGAAGCTTTCTTT. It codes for CASSPTGMNTEAFF. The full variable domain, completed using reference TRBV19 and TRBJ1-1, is DGGITQSPKYLFRKEGQNVTLSCEQNLNHDAMYWYRQDPGQGLRLIYYSQIVNDFQKGDIAEGYSVSREKKESFPLTVTSAQKNPTAFYLCASSPTGMNTEAFFGQGTRLTVV.

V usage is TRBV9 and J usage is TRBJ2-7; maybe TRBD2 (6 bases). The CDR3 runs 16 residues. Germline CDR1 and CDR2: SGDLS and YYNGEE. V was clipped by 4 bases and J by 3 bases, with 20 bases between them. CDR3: CASSSSGTLTFYEQYF. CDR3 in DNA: TGTGCCAGCAGCTCGTCCGGGACTCTCACCTTCTACGAGCAGTACTTC.

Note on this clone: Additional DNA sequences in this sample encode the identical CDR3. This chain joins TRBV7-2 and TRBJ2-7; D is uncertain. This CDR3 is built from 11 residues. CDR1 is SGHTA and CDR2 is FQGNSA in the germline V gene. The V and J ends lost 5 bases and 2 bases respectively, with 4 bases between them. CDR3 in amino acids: CASSPAYEQYF. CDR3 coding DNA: TGTGCCAGCAGCCCCGCCTACGAGCAGTACTTC. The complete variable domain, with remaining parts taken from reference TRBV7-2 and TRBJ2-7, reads GAGVSQSPSNKVTEKGKDVELRCDPISGHTALYWYRQSLGQGLEFLIYFQGNSAPDKSGLPSDRFSAERTGGSVSTLTIQRTQQEDSAVYLCASSPAYEQYFGPGTRLTVT.

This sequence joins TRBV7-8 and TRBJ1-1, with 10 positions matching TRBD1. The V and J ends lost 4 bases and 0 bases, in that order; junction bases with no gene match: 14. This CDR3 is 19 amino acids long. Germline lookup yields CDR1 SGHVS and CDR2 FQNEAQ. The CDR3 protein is CASSWRGQGGIGVNTEAFF. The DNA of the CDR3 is TGTGCCAGCAGCTGGAGAGGACAGGGGGGGATTGGGGTGAACACTGAAGCTTTCTTT.

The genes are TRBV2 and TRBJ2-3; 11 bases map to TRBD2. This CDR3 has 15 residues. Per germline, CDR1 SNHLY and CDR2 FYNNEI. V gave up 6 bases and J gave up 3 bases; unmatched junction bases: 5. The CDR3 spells CASRNSGRATDTQYF. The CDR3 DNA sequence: TGTGCCAGCAGAAATAGCGGGAGGGCGACAGATACGCAGTATTTT.

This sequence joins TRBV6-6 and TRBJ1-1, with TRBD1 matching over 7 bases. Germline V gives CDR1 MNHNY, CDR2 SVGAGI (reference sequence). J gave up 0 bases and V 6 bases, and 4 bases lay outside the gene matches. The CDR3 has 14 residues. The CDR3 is CASSQGQMNTEAFF. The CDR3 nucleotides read TGTGCCAGCAGCCAGGGACAGATGAACACTGAAGCTTTCTTT.

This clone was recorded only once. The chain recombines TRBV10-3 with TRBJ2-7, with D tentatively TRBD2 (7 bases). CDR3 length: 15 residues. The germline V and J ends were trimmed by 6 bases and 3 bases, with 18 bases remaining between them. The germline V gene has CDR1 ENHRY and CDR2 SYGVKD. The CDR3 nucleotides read TGTGCCATCAGGGGGAGGGGGGACGAAGACTACGAGCAGTACTTC. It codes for CAIRGRGDEDYEQYF.

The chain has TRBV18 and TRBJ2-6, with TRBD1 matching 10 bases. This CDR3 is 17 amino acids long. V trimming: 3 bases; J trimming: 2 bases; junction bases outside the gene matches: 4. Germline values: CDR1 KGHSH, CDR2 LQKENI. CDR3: CASSPRQGAAGANVLTF. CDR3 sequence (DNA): TGTGCCAGCTCACCTCGACAGGGGGCGGCTGGGGCCAACGTCCTGACTTTC.

The CDR3 region is CASSPTTITENYGYTF. DNA of the CDR3: TGTGCCAGCAGCCCTACCACGATAACAGAGAACTATGGCTACACCTTC. This rearrangement joins TRBV7-9 to TRBJ1-2; D gene ambiguous. The germline V and J ends were trimmed by 5 bases and 2 bases, with 18 bases remaining between them. The CDR3 is made up of 16 amino acids. The V gene's germline CDR1 is SEHNR and CDR2 FQNEAQ (reference sequence).